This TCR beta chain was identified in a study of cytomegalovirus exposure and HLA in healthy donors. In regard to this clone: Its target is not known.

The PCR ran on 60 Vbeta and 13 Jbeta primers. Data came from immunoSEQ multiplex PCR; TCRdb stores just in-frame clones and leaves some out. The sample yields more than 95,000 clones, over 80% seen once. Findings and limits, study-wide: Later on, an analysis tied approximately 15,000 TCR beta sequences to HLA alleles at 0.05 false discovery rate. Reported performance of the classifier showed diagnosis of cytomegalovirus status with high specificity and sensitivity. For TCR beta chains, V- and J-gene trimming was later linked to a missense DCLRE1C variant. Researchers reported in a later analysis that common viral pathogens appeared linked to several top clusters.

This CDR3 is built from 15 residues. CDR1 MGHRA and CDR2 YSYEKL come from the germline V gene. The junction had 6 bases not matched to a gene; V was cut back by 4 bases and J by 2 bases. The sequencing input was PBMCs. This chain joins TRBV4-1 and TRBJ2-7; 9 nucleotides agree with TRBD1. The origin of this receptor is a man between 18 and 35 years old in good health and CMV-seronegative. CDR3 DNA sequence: TGCGCCAGCAGCCTTTGGACAGGGGAAACCTACGAGCAGTACTTC. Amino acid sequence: CASSLWTGETYEQYF.